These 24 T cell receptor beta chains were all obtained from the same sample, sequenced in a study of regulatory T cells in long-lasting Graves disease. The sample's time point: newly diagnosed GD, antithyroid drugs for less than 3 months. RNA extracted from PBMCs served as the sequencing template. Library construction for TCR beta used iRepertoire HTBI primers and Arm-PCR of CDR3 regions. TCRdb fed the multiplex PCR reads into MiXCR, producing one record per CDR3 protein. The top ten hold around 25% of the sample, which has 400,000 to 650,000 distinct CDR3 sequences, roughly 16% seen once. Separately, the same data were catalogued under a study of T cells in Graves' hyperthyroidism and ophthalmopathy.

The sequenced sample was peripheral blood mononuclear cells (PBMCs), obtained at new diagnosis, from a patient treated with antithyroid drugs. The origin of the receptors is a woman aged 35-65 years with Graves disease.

CDR3: CASSTGGSQYF. In nucleotides, the CDR3 is TGTGCCAGCAGTACAGGGGGGTCCCAGTACTTC. This rearrangement joins TRBV12-3 or TRBV12-4 to TRBJ2-5; 8 bases line up with TRBD1. Trimming took 5 bases from V and 9 from J; bases not matched to a gene: 2. This CDR3 has 11 residues.

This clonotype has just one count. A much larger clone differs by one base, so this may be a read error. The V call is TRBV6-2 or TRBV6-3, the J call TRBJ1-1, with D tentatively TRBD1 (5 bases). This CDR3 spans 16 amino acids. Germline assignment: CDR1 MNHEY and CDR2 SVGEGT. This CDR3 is CAGSYIFGGLFTEAFF. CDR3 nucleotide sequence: TGTGCCGGCAGTTATATCTTCGGGGGTCTTTTCACTGAAGCTTTCTTT.

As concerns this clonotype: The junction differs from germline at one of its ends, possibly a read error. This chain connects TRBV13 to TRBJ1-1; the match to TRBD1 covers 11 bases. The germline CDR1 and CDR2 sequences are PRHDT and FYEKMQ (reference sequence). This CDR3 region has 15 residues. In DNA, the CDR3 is TGTGCCGGCAGCGTGGCAGGACAGGGGGCCCCTGAAGCTTTCTTT. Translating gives CAGSVAGQGAPEAFF.

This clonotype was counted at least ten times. CDR3 amino acids: CASSFNAAQETQYF. The DNA for the CDR3 is TGTGCCAGCAGTTTTAACGCGGCACAAGAGACCCAGTACTTC. The V call is TRBV27, the J call TRBJ2-5; no definite D call. V was shortened by 3 bases and J by 2 bases, with 10 bases between the two germline ends. Per the germline V gene, CDR1 is MNHEY and CDR2 is SMNVEV (reference sequence). The CDR3 has 14 residues.

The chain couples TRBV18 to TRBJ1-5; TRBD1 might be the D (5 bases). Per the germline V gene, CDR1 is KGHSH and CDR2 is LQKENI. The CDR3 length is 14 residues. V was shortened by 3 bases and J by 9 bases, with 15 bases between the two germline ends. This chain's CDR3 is CASSPGTELWPQHF. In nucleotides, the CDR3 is TGTGCCAGCTCACCTGGGACGGAGCTATGGCCCCAGCATTTT.

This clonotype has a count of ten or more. The CDR3, as DNA: TGCAGTGCTAGAGATCTTCGGACCCTGAATGAGCAGTTCTTC. This codes for CSARDLRTLNEQFF. This chain uses TRBV20-1 with TRBJ2-1; D is ambiguous. V was cut by 0 bases and J by 7 bases, with 13 bases left in between. In germline, CDR1 is DFQATT, CDR2 SNEGSKA (reference sequence). The CDR3 totals 14 residues.

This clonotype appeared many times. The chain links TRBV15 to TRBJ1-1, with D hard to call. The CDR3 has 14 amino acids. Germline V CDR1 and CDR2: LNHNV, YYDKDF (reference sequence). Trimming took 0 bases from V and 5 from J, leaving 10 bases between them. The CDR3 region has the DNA TGTGCCACCAGCAGAGATCAAGAGGGTACTGAAGCTTTCTTT. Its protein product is CATSRDQEGTEAFF.

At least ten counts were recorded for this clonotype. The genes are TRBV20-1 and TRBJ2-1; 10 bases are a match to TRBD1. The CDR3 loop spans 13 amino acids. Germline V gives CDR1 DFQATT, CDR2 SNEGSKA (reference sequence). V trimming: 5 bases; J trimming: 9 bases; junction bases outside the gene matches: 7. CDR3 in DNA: TGCAGTGCTCAGACCGGGACAGGGGTTGAGCAGTTCTTC. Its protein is CSAQTGTGVEQFF.

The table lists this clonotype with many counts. The CDR3 DNA is TGCAGTGCTAGAGCCCCAGTTAGCGGGCACACAGATACGCAGTATTTT. Protein: CSARAPVSGHTDTQYF. The chain links TRBV20-1 to TRBJ2-3, with 7 bases fitting TRBD2. V shed 1 base, J shed 2 bases, and the junction held 9 bases outside the gene matches. The CDR3 runs 16 residues. Germline CDR1 reads DFQATT; CDR2 reads SNEGSKA (reference sequence).

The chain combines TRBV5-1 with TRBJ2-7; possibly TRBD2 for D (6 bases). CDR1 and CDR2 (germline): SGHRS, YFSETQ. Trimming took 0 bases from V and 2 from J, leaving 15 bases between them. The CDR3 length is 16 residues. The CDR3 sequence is CASSLAGGRVTYEQYF. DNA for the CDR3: TGCGCCAGCAGCTTGGCCGGAGGGCGTGTCACCTACGAGCAGTACTTC.

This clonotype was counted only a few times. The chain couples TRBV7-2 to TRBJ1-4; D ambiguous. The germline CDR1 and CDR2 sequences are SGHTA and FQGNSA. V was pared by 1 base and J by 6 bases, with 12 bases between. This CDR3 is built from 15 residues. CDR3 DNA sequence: TGTGCCAGCAGCTTAGTCTGGACCTCGCATGAAAAACTGTTTTTT. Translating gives CASSLVWTSHEKLFF.

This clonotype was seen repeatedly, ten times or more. CDR3 protein: CASSTVLGNRGGSYNEQFF. The CDR3 DNA sequence: TGTGCCAGCAGTACCGTGTTGGGGAACAGGGGTGGTTCCTACAATGAGCAGTTCTTC. The chain carries TRBV28 and TRBJ2-1; 7 bases agree with TRBD1. V was clipped by 5 bases and J by 1 base; unmatched bases: 17. This CDR3 has 19 residues. Looked up from germline, CDR1 is MDHEN and CDR2 is SYDVKM.

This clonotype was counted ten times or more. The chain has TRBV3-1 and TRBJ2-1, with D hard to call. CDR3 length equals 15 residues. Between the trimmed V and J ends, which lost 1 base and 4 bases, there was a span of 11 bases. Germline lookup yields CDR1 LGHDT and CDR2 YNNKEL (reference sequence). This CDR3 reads CASSQAIGIYNEQFF. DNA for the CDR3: TGTGCCAGCAGCCAAGCAATTGGGATTTACAATGAGCAGTTCTTC.

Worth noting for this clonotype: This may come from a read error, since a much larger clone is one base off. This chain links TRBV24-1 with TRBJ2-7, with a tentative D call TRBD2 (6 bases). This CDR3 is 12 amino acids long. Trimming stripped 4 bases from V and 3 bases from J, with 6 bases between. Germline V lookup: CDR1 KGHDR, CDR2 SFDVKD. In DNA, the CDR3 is TGTGCCACCAGTGAGGGGGGCTACGAGCAGTACTTC. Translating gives CATSEGGYEQYF.

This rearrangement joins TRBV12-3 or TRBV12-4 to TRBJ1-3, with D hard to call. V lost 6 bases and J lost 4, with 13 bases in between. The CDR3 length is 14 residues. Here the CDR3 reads CASSDAPGGNTIYF. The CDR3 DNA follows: TGTGCCAGCAGCGATGCCCCGGGGGGAAACACCATATATTTT.

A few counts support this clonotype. CDR3 loop: CAWSRFGTEAFF. The CDR3, as DNA: TGTGCCTGGTCCCGGTTCGGCACTGAAGCTTTCTTT. The genes are TRBV30 and TRBJ1-1; D ambiguous. CDR1 is GTSNPN and CDR2 is SVGIG in the germline V gene (reference sequence). V gave up 5 bases and J gave up 4 bases, with 11 bases separating them. The CDR3 runs to 12 residues.

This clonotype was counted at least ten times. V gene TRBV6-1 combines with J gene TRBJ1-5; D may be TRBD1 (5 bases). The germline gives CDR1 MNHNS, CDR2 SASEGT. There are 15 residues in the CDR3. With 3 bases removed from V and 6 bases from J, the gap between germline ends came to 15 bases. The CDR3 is CASSEIGQGVQPQHF. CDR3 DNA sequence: TGTGCCAGCAGTGAGATAGGGCAGGGTGTTCAGCCCCAGCATTTT.

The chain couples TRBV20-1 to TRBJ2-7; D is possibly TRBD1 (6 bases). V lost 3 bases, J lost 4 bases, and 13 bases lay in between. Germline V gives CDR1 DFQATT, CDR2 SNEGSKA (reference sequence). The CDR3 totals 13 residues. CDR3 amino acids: CSASEDSPYEQYF. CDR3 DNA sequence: TGCAGTGCTAGTGAGGACAGCCCTTACGAGCAGTACTTC.

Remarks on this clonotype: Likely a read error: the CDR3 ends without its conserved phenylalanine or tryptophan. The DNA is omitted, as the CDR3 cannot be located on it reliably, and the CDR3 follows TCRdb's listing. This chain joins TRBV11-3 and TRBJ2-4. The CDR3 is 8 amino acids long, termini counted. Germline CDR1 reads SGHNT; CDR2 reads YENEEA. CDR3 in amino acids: CASSLGLV.

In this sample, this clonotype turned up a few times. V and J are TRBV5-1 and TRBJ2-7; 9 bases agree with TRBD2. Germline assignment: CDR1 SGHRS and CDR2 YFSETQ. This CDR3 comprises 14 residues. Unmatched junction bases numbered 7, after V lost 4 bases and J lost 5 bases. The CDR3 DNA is TGCGCCAGCAGCCCTGGCGGCGGGGGGGACGAGCAGTACTTC. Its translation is CASSPGGGGDEQYF.

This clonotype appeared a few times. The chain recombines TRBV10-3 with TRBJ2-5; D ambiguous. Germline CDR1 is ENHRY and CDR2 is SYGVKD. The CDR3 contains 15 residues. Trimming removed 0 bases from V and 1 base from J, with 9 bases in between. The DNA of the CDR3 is TGTGCCATCAGTGAGTCGTTGCGGCGCCAAGAGACCCAGTACTTC. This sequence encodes CAISESLRRQETQYF.

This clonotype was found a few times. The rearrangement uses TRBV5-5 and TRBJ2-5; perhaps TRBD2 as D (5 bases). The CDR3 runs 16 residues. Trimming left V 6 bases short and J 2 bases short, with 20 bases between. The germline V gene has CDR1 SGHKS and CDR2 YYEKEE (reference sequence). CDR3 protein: CASTLDPVGVQETQYF. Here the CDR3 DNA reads TGTGCCAGCACCTTAGATCCGGTCGGGGTTCAAGAGACCCAGTACTTC.

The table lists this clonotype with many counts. The CDR3 DNA follows: TGTGCCAGCAGTGATCTAGGCAGGGCCCTACCTCAGGATGGCTACACCTTC. It encodes CASSDLGRALPQDGYTF. The chain has TRBV6-1 and TRBJ1-2; weak D call: TRBD1 (5 bases). The germline V gene encodes CDR1 MNHNS and CDR2 SASEGT. Trimming took off 3 bases at V and 6 bases at J, with 23 bases between the two ends. The CDR3 is 17 amino acids.

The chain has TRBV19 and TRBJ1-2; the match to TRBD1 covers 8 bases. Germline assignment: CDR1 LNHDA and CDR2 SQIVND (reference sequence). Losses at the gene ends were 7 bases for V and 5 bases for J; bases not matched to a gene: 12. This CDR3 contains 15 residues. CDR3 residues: CASTPLSTGEYGYTF. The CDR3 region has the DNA TGTGCCAGTACCCCTCTATCGACAGGGGAGTATGGCTACACCTTC.